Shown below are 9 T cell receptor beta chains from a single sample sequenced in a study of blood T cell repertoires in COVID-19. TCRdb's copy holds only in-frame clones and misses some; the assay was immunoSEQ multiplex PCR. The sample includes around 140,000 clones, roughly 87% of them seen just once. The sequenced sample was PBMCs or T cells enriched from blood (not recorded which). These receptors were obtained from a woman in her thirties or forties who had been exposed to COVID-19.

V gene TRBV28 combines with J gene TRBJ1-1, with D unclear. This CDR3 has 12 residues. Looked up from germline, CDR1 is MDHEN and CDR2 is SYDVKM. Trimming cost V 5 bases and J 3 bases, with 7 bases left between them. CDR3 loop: CASSPPDTEAFF. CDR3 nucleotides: TGTGCCAGCAGTCCCCCGGACACTGAAGCTTTCTTT.

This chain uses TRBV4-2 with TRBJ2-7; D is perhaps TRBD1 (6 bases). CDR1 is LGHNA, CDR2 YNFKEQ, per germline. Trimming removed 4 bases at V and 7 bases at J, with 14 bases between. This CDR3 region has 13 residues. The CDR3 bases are TGTGCCAGCAGCCTGGCAGGGGCGAGGGAGCAGTACTTC. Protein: CASSLAGAREQYF.

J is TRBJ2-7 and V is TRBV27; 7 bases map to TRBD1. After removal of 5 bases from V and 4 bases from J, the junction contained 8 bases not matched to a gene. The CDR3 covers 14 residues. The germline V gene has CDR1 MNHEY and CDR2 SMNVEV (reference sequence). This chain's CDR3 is CASSNHGQVYEQYF. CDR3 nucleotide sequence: TGTGCCAGCAGTAACCATGGACAGGTATACGAGCAGTACTTC.

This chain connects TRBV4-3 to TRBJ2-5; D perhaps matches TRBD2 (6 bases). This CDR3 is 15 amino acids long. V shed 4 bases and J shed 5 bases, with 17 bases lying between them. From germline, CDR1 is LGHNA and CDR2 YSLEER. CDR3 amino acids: CASSPLAAWGETQYF. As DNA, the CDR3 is TGCGCCAGCAGCCCCTTAGCGGCATGGGGGGAGACCCAGTACTTC.

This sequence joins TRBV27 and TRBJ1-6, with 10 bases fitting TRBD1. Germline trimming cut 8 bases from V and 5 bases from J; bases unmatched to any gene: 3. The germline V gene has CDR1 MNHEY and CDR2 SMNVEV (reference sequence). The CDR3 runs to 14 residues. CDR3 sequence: CASGGTGDNSPLHF. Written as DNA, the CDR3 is TGTGCCAGCGGGGGGACAGGGGATAATTCACCCCTCCACTTT.

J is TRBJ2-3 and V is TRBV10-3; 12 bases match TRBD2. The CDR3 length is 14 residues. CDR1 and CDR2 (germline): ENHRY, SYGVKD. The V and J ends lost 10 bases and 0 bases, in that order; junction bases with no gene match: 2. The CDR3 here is CATGTSGSTDTQYF. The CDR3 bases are TGTGCCACAGGGACTAGCGGGAGCACAGATACGCAGTATTTT.

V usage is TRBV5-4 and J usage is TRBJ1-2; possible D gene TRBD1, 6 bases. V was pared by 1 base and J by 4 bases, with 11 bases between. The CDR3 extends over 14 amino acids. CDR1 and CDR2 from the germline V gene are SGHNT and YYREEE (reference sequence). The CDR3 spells CASSLQGRGYGYTF. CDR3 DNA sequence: TGTGCCAGCAGCTTGCAGGGGAGAGGCTATGGCTACACCTTC.

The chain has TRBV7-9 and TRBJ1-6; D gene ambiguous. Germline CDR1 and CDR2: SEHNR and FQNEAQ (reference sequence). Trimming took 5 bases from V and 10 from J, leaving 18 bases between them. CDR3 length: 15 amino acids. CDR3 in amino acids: CASSLTTTESSPLHF. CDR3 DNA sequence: TGTGCCAGCAGCCTTACTACGACGGAGTCATCACCCCTCCACTTT.

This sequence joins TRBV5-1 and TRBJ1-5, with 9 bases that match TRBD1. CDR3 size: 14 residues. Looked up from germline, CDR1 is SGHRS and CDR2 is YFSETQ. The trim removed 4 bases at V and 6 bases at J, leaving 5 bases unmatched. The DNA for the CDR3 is TGCGCCAGCAGCCAGACAGGGGGGAGTCAGCCCCAGCATTTT. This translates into CASSQTGGSQPQHF.